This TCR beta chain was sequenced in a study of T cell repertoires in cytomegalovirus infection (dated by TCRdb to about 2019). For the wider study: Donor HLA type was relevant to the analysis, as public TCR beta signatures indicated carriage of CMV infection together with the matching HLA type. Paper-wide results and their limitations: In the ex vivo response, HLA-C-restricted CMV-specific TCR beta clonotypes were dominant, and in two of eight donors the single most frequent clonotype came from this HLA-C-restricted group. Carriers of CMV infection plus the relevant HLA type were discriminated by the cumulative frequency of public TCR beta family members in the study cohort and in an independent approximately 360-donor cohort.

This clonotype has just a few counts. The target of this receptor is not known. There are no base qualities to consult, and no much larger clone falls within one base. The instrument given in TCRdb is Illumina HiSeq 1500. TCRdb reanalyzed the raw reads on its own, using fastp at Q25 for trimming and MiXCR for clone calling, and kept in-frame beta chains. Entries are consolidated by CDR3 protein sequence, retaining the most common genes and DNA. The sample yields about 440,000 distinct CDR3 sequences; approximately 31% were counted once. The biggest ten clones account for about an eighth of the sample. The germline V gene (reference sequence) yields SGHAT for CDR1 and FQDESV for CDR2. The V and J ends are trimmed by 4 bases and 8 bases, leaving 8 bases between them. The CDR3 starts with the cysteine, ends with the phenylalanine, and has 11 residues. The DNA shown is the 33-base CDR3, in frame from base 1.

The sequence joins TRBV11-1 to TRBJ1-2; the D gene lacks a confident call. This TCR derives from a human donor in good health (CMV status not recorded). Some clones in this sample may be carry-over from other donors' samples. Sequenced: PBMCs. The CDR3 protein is CASSSGVGYTF. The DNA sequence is TGTGCCAGCAGCTCCGGGGTCGGCTACACCTTC.